A selection of T cell receptor beta chains follows, all from one sample in a study of cytomegalovirus exposure and HLA in healthy donors. Generated by immunoSEQ multiplex PCR, the TCRdb table keeps only in-frame clones and is missing some. Seen here are 90,000 to 95,000 clones, roughly 80% observed once, and the top ten hold roughly 1.1%. The specimen sequenced was PBMCs. These receptors all come from a girl aged 2 to 9 in good health and CMV-seropositive. Each CDR3 is given with its conserved first and last residue. Not all rows give a size; the values are once, few, many and, for expanded clones, a class.

>few|TRBJ2-1|TRBV5-1
CASSGTSVYNEQFF
>NA|TRBJ2-7|TRBV29-1
CSVEDAGDEYEQYF
>once|TRBJ1-2|TRBV5-1
CASSLGQGVGYTF
>NA|TRBJ2-7|TRBV13
CASTPRGGSIHEQYF
>few|TRBJ2-3|TRBV6-4
CASSDSAGEADTQYF
>NA|TRBJ2-7|TRBV6-5
CASSPNFSSSGEQYF
>few|TRBJ2-1|TRBV14
CASTDSYYNEQFF
>few|TRBJ1-2|TRBV4-1
CASSLSGTGPSRDGYTF
>NA|TRBJ2-7|TRBV7-2
CASSATALALYEQYF
>NA|TRBJ1-2|TRBV30
CAWSKAGLIYGYTF
>NA|TRBJ2-5|TRBV6-5
CASSYWTGEETQYF
>NA|TRBJ2-3|TRBV6-5
CASRSTSTDTQYF
>NA|TRBJ1-5|TRBV29-1
CSVGDREGNQPQHF
>few|TRBJ2-3|TRBV4-2
CASSQDRGGADTQYF
>NA|TRBJ1-1|TRBV2
CASQGTGGLRTEAFF
>NA|TRBJ2-7|TRBV29-1
CSVGQGAYEQYF
>NA|TRBJ2-1|TRBV28
CASRAGTSGRVEQFF
>NA|TRBJ1-1|TRBV29-1
CSVEDASSSEAFF
>NA|TRBJ2-4|TRBV19
CASNSPYGGKNIQYF
>NA|TRBJ2-7|TRBV7-9
CASIQPGRSYEQYF
>NA|TRBJ1-2|TRBV5-6
CASSFPGENTHMFYGYTF
>NA|TRBJ2-7|TRBV30
CAWSRTLAGKPEQYF
>NA|TRBJ2-5|TRBV28
CASSFFSWDRAVETQYF
>NA|TRBJ2-7|TRBV28
CASSWTGDEQYF